The 32 T cell receptor beta chains reported below all come from one sample, sequenced in a study of cytomegalovirus exposure and HLA in healthy donors. The PCR was carried out with 60 Vbeta primers and 13 Jbeta primers. Only in-frame clones appear in the TCRdb table, and some are missing; sequencing was by immunoSEQ multiplex PCR. Of 80,000 to 90,000 clones in the sample, 75% are singletons; the top ten hold 2.2%. The sequenced sample consisted of PBMCs. These receptors were taken from a man between 35 and 55 years old in good health and CMV-seronegative.

This clone was recorded once. V usage is TRBV5-8 and J usage is TRBJ2-7; the match to TRBD1 covers 8 bases. The ends lost 3 bases at V and 7 bases at J; junction bases unmatched: 18. The germline V gene has CDR1 SGHTS and CDR2 YDEGEE. This CDR3 is built from 17 residues. The CDR3 protein is CASSSALTGTGTDEQYF. The CDR3 DNA reads as TGTGCCAGCAGCTCCGCTCTAACCGGGACAGGCACCGATGAGCAGTACTTC.

This clone was found a few times. This rearrangement joins TRBV13 to TRBJ1-2, with D perhaps TRBD1 (5 bases). The CDR3 consists of 14 residues. Germline lookup yields CDR1 PRHDT and CDR2 FYEKMQ (reference sequence). Trimming cost V 1 base and J 3 bases, with 9 bases left between them. The CDR3: CASSLVQGHYGYTF. The CDR3 bases are TGTGCCAGCAGCTTAGTGCAGGGTCACTATGGCTACACCTTC.

The chain couples TRBV5-4 to TRBJ2-1, with 9 bases lining up with TRBD2. In germline, CDR1 is SGHNT, CDR2 YYREEE (reference sequence). This CDR3 is 19 amino acids long. V dropped 4 bases and J dropped 8; count of bases not matched to a gene: 22. The CDR3 loop is CASSRPGLANWGRQDEQFF. CDR3 DNA: TGTGCCAGCAGCCGCCCGGGACTAGCAAATTGGGGACGACAGGATGAGCAGTTCTTC.

V is TRBV28 and J is TRBJ1-2, with 8 positions matching TRBD1. Per the germline V gene, CDR1 is MDHEN and CDR2 is SYDVKM. V dropped 5 bases and J dropped 5; count of bases not matched to a gene: 4. The CDR3 totals 13 residues. CDR3 protein: CASSLQGVYGYTF. Written as DNA, the CDR3 is TGTGCCAGCAGTCTACAGGGGGTTTATGGCTACACCTTC.

The genes are TRBV29-1 and TRBJ2-1; possibly TRBD2 for D (7 bases). The CDR3 covers 13 residues. Per germline, CDR1 SQVTM and CDR2 ANQGSEA. Trimming shortened V by 7 bases and J by 9 bases, and 19 bases separated the two germline ends. The CDR3 region has the DNA TGCAGCGCGTCGGGGGGCCTTTCAGGTGAGCAGTTCTTC. It specifies CSASGGLSGEQFF.

The rearrangement links TRBV6-5 to TRBJ1-5; D remains unclear. Trimming removed 6 bases from V and 0 bases from J, with 12 bases in between. Germline loops: CDR1 MNHEY, CDR2 SVGAGI. CDR3 length equals 15 residues. CDR3 sequence (DNA): TGTGCCAGCAGGTCGGGGATGACTAGCAATCAGCCCCAGCATTTT. Translated, it gives CASRSGMTSNQPQHF.

This clone was seen only a few times. This chain links TRBV18 with TRBJ1-4; no firm D call. Germline V gene sequence: CDR1 KGHSH, CDR2 LQKENI. Trimming pared 2 bases from V and 0 bases from J, leaving 7 bases between. The CDR3 contains 15 residues. For the CDR3, the DNA is TGTGCCAGCTCACCATCTACTCCAACTAATGAAAAACTGTTTTTT. The encoded protein is CASSPSTPTNEKLFF.

In DNA, the CDR3 is TGTGCCGGGGGCAACCCGAACTATGGCTACACCTTC. Its protein product is CAGGNPNYGYTF. J is TRBJ1-2 and V is TRBV19, with D possibly TRBD1 on 6 matching bases. V was cut by 11 bases and J by 2 bases, with 12 bases left in between. Germline V gene data show CDR1 as LNHDA and CDR2 as SQIVND (reference sequence). The CDR3 is made up of 12 amino acids.

V is TRBV28 and J is TRBJ2-5; D is possibly TRBD1 (5 bases). The CDR3 has 16 residues. Deletions cut 5 bases from V and 0 bases from J, with 16 bases between. Germline V CDR1 and CDR2: MDHEN, SYDVKM. The CDR3 region has the DNA TGTGCCAGCAGTCCAACAGGACGCTTCGACCAAGAGACCCAGTACTTC. Protein sequence: CASSPTGRFDQETQYF.

The chain carries TRBV5-8 and TRBJ1-6; D remains ambiguous. The V end lost 0 bases, the J end lost 7 bases, and 14 bases lay between the germline ends. The CDR3 totals 16 residues. Germline V gene data show CDR1 as SGHTS and CDR2 as YDEGEE. The CDR3 nucleotides are TGTGCCAGCAGCTTGGCCAATGTCAGGCCCAATTCACCCCTCCACTTT. The encoded protein is CASSLANVRPNSPLHF.

This clone has a handful of counts. The chain uses TRBV29-1 and TRBJ1-1, with D perhaps matching TRBD1 (5 bases). The CDR3 totals 10 residues. V shed 4 bases and J shed 7 bases, with 7 bases lying between them. Germline-derived CDR1 and CDR2 are SQVTM and ANQGSEA. CDR3 nucleotide sequence: TGCAGCGTTGGGACACATGAAGCTTTCTTT. Residues: CSVGTHEAFF.

This clone has a single count. The CDR3 coding sequence is TGTGCCAGCAGTTACCAGGACAGACCTACCTACGAGCAGTACTTC. Translated: CASSYQDRPTYEQYF. The V call is TRBV6-6, the J call TRBJ2-7; D is perhaps TRBD1 (6 bases). The CDR3 has 15 amino acids. Trimming took off 2 bases at V and 2 bases at J, with 13 bases between the two ends. Germline V lookup: CDR1 MNHNY, CDR2 SVGAGI (reference sequence).

V and J are TRBV14 and TRBJ2-7, with D unresolved. The germline V gene has CDR1 SGHDN and CDR2 FVKESK. The length of the CDR3 is 12 residues. V was clipped by 1 base and J by 3 bases, with 4 bases between them. CDR3 in amino acids: CASSQGSYEQYF. The CDR3 DNA reads as TGTGCCAGCAGCCAAGGGAGCTACGAGCAGTACTTC.

This clone was seen a few times. The V gene is TRBV10-1, the J gene TRBJ2-1; D is ambiguous. Trimming pared 4 bases from V and 4 bases from J, leaving 8 bases between. Germline CDR1 is WNHNN and CDR2 is SYGVQD (reference sequence). The CDR3 contains 13 residues. CDR3 region: CASSGQLYNEQFF. CDR3 in DNA: TGCGCCAGCAGTGGACAATTATACAATGAGCAGTTCTTC.

This clone showed up just a few times. The chain recombines TRBV19 with TRBJ2-2; 9 nucleotides line up with TRBD1. This CDR3 has 17 amino acids. Germline assignment: CDR1 LNHDA and CDR2 SQIVND (reference sequence). V trimming: 6 bases; J trimming: 3 bases; junction bases outside the gene matches: 11. The CDR3 loop is CASRQDRGRVYTGELFF. DNA for the CDR3: TGTGCCAGTAGACAGGACAGGGGAAGGGTTTACACCGGGGAGCTGTTTTTT. Together with reference TRBV19 and TRBJ2-2, the CDR3 gives the full variable domain: DGGITQSPKYLFRKEGQNVTLSCEQNLNHDAMYWYRQDPGQGLRLIYYSQIVNDFQKGDIAEGYSVSREKKESFPLTVTSAQKNPTAFYLCASRQDRGRVYTGELFFGEGSRLTVL.

This clone was seen a handful of times. This chain links TRBV6-5 with TRBJ1-5; 10 bases fit TRBD1. The CDR3 contains 16 residues. The trim removed 0 bases at V and 6 bases at J, leaving 5 bases unmatched. Per germline, CDR1 MNHEY and CDR2 SVGAGI. CDR3 in amino acids: CASSYSGQGEGQPQHF. Here the CDR3 DNA reads TGTGCCAGCAGTTACTCAGGACAGGGGGAGGGTCAGCCCCAGCATTTT.

V gene TRBV27 combines with J gene TRBJ2-2; tentatively, D is TRBD2 (5 bases). V was cut by 6 bases and J by 6 bases, with 17 bases left in between. The CDR3 totals 15 residues. Germline CDR1 MNHEY, CDR2 SMNVEV (reference sequence). The CDR3 loop reads CASRSGIKPPGELFF. The CDR3 DNA reads as TGTGCCAGCAGGTCCGGGATTAAACCCCCCGGGGAGCTGTTTTTT.

The chain uses TRBV6-4 and TRBJ1-5; unclear D gene. Trimming pared 10 bases from V and 0 bases from J, leaving 13 bases between. The germline V gene encodes CDR1 MRHNA and CDR2 SNTAGT. CDR3 size: 14 residues. CDR3 residues: CANPRVSSNQPQHF. The CDR3 nucleotides are TGTGCCAACCCGCGTGTTTCTAGCAATCAGCCCCAGCATTTT.

This rearrangement joins TRBV5-6 to TRBJ1-5, with TRBD1 as a possible D gene (6 bases). CDR1 is SGHDT and CDR2 is YYEEEE in the germline V gene. CDR3 length: 16 amino acids. V was cut by 4 bases and J by 3 bases, with 17 bases left in between. The CDR3 nucleotides read TGTGCCAGCAGCGTCGCGGGGGGCGCGGTCAATCAGCCCCAGCATTTT. Amino acids: CASSVAGGAVNQPQHF.

The chain links TRBV29-1 to TRBJ2-1; 8 positions match TRBD2. The CDR3 runs 15 residues. The trim removed 4 bases at V and 7 bases at J, leaving 12 bases unmatched. Germline loops: CDR1 SQVTM, CDR2 ANQGSEA. CDR3 in DNA: TGCAGCGTTGCCCCCGGACTAGCAATCGGTAATGAGCAGTTCTTC. It specifies CSVAPGLAIGNEQFF.

The gene calls are TRBV4-1 and TRBJ1-5; maybe TRBD1 (5 bases). V was trimmed by 4 bases and J by 1 base, leaving 17 bases between them. CDR1 is MGHRA, CDR2 YSYEKL, per germline. The CDR3 sequence is 17 residues long. CDR3 residues: CASSPIQTAGSNQPQHF. The CDR3 DNA reads TGCGCCAGCAGCCCGATACAGACAGCCGGCAGCAATCAGCCCCAGCATTTT.

This chain connects TRBV4-1 to TRBJ1-1; a possible D gene is TRBD1 (6 bases). The CDR3 covers 15 residues. Deletions cut 0 bases from V and 0 bases from J, with 8 bases between. The germline V gene has CDR1 MGHRA and CDR2 YSYEKL. The CDR3 spells CASSQDQGLNTEAFF. CDR3 DNA: TGCGCCAGCAGCCAAGATCAGGGGTTGAACACTGAAGCTTTCTTT.

The V and J genes are TRBV5-6 and TRBJ2-5, with D tentatively TRBD1 (6 bases). CDR1 and CDR2 from the germline V gene are SGHDT and YYEEEE. The CDR3 has 11 amino acids. V lost 0 bases and J 13 bases, leaving 10 bases between the germline ends. CDR3 nucleotides: TGTGCCAGCAGCTTGGACAGGGTAATGTACTTC. Translation gives CASSLDRVMYF.

The chain has TRBV28 and TRBJ2-5; 10 bases match TRBD1. The CDR3 loop spans 15 amino acids. Unmatched junction bases numbered 7, after V lost 5 bases and J lost 4 bases. Germline V lookup: CDR1 MDHEN, CDR2 SYDVKM. The CDR3 DNA sequence: TGTGCCAGCAGTACAAGACAGGGGGCGCGAGAGACCCAGTACTTC. Its translation is CASSTRQGARETQYF. The variable domain in full, with the rest retrieved from reference TRBV28 and TRBJ2-5, is DVKVTQSSRYLVKRTGEKVFLECVQDMDHENMFWYRQDPGLGLRLIYFSYDVKMKEKGDIPEGYSVSREKKERFSLILESASTNQTSMYLCASSTRQGARETQYFGPGTRLLVL.

CDR3 sequence reads: CASSAGGQGGNSPLHF. In DNA form, the CDR3 reads TGTGCCAGCAGCGCAGGAGGACAGGGGGGTAATTCACCCCTCCACTTT. V and J are TRBV9 and TRBJ1-6, with 10 bases lining up with TRBD1. Germline CDR1 and CDR2: SGDLS and YYNGEE. V shed 3 bases and J 6 bases; nucleotides not matched to a gene: 6. The CDR3 consists of 16 residues.

Only a few counts were recorded for this clone. The V gene is TRBV4-1, the J gene TRBJ2-2, with 9 bases that match TRBD1. Germline-derived CDR1 and CDR2 are MGHRA and YSYEKL. The CDR3 is 16 amino acids. J lost 3 bases, V lost 3 bases, and 5 bases had no gene match. For the CDR3, the DNA is TGCGCCAGCAGCCAGGACCGGGACAGGGACACCGGGGAGCTGTTTTTT. Translating gives CASSQDRDRDTGELFF.

This chain connects TRBV30 to TRBJ1-4, with 9 bases identical to TRBD1. With V trimmed by 7 bases and J by 5 bases, 5 bases remained unmatched. Germline lookup yields CDR1 GTSNPN and CDR2 SVGIG (reference sequence). CDR3 size: 13 residues. This CDR3 reads CALGQGKNEKLFF. Written as DNA, the CDR3 is TGTGCCTTAGGACAGGGGAAGAATGAAAAACTGTTTTTT.

The CDR3 nucleotides are TGCGCCAGCAGCTATTTTTTGGGGGCCCTAGAAGTAGCGGGAAACACCATATATTTT. Translation gives CASSYFLGALEVAGNTIYF. The chain combines TRBV4-1 with TRBJ1-3, with D possibly matching TRBD1 (6 bases). Per germline, CDR1 MGHRA and CDR2 YSYEKL. The CDR3 runs to 19 residues. Trimming removed 5 bases from V and 4 bases from J, with 27 bases in between.

The V and J genes are TRBV18 and TRBJ1-6, with a weak D call TRBD1 (5 bases). There are 13 residues in the CDR3. The V end was cut by 0 bases, the J end by 12 bases, with 9 bases between. From germline, CDR1 is KGHSH and CDR2 LQKENI. CDR3 residues: CASSPPSREPLHF. The CDR3 DNA sequence: TGTGCCAGCTCACCACCGTCCAGGGAACCCCTCCACTTT.

This chain links TRBV5-6 with TRBJ2-7; weak D call: TRBD1 (6 bases). CDR3 size: 14 residues. Trimming left V 2 bases short and J 0 bases short, with 9 bases between. Germline-derived CDR1 and CDR2 are SGHDT and YYEEEE. The CDR3 DNA reads as TGTGCCAGCAGCTTTGGACAGCGCTCCTACGAGCAGTACTTC. It codes for CASSFGQRSYEQYF.

Here the CDR3 reads CASSLTLGTGLLFF. CDR3 bases: TGTGCCAGCAGCTTAACGTTGGGGACAGGGTTGCTGTTTTTT. The chain has TRBV7-3 and TRBJ2-2; 9 bases are a match to TRBD1. Trimming at V came to 0 bases and at J to 13 bases, leaving 6 bases not matched to a gene. The CDR3 has 14 residues. CDR1 is SGHTA, CDR2 FQGTGA, per germline. Variable domain in full (rest from reference TRBV7-3 and TRBJ2-2): GAGVSQTPSNKVTEKGKYVELRCDPISGHTALYWYRQSLGQGPEFLIYFQGTGAADDSGLPNDRFFAVRPEGSVSTLKIQRTERGDSAVYLCASSLTLGTGLLFFGEGSRLTVL.

V is TRBV6-5 and J is TRBJ2-2; the D gene is possibly TRBD1 (6 bases). The CDR3 is 14 residues long. Germline V gene sequence: CDR1 MNHEY, CDR2 SVGAGI. Trimming removed 6 bases at V and 1 base at J, with 9 bases between. The CDR3 bases are TGTGCCAGCAGCACGACAGGGAACACCGGGGAGCTGTTTTTT. Amino acids: CASSTTGNTGELFF.